The clone carrying this T cell receptor beta chain was seen ten or more times. Its antigen is not identified. This specimen comes from a study of regulatory T cells in long-lasting Graves disease. The sample's time point: newly diagnosed GD, antithyroid drugs for less than 3 months. PBMC-extracted RNA yielded the TCR library. Study conclusions and caveats: Among samples with persistent disease, TRBV28, TRBJ1-2 and TRBJ2-5 were favored.

Through Arm-PCR of CDR3 regions and iRepertoire HTBI primers, TCR beta libraries were built. TCRdb used MiXCR to reprocess the multiplex PCR reads, holding one entry per CDR3 protein. There are roughly 250,000 distinct CDR3 sequences in the sample; 15% to 20% occur only once, and 14% lies in the top ten. Trimming removed 1 base from V and 6 bases from J, with 5 bases in between. Germline-derived CDR1 and CDR2 are SGHTA and FQGNSA. The length of the CDR3 is 12 residues. These records were also assigned to another study, of T cells in Graves' hyperthyroidism and ophthalmopathy. That study reports: Most thyroid clonotypes expanded above 0.001 appeared in blood too.

The sequence was obtained from a woman in her twenties or thirties with Graves disease. V is TRBV7-2 and J is TRBJ2-3; D ambiguous. The sample was peripheral blood mononuclear cells (PBMCs), taken at new diagnosis, from a patient treated with antithyroid drugs. DNA for the CDR3: TGTGCCAGCAGCTTAGTTGGCGATACGCAGTATTTT. This gives the protein CASSLVGDTQYF.